This T cell receptor (beta chain) emerged from a study of blood T cell repertoires in COVID-19. Profiling relied on immunoSEQ multiplex PCR, and the TCRdb table lists in-frame clones only, not all of them. In the table there are more than 140,000 clones, around 84% of which are singletons. The germline V gene has CDR1 MNHEY and CDR2 SVGEGT. This CDR3 spans 16 amino acids. V trimming: 2 bases; J trimming: 5 bases; junction bases outside the gene matches: 6. The specimen sequenced was peripheral blood. The chain joins TRBV6-2 or TRBV6-3 to TRBJ2-5; 12 nucleotides line up with TRBD2. The sequence was obtained from a woman in her 50s in a cohort sampled during active or convalescent COVID-19. CDR3 loop: CASSYGTSGLSETQYF. CDR3 DNA sequence: TGTGCCAGCAGTTACGGGACTAGCGGGCTCTCGGAGACCCAGTACTTC.